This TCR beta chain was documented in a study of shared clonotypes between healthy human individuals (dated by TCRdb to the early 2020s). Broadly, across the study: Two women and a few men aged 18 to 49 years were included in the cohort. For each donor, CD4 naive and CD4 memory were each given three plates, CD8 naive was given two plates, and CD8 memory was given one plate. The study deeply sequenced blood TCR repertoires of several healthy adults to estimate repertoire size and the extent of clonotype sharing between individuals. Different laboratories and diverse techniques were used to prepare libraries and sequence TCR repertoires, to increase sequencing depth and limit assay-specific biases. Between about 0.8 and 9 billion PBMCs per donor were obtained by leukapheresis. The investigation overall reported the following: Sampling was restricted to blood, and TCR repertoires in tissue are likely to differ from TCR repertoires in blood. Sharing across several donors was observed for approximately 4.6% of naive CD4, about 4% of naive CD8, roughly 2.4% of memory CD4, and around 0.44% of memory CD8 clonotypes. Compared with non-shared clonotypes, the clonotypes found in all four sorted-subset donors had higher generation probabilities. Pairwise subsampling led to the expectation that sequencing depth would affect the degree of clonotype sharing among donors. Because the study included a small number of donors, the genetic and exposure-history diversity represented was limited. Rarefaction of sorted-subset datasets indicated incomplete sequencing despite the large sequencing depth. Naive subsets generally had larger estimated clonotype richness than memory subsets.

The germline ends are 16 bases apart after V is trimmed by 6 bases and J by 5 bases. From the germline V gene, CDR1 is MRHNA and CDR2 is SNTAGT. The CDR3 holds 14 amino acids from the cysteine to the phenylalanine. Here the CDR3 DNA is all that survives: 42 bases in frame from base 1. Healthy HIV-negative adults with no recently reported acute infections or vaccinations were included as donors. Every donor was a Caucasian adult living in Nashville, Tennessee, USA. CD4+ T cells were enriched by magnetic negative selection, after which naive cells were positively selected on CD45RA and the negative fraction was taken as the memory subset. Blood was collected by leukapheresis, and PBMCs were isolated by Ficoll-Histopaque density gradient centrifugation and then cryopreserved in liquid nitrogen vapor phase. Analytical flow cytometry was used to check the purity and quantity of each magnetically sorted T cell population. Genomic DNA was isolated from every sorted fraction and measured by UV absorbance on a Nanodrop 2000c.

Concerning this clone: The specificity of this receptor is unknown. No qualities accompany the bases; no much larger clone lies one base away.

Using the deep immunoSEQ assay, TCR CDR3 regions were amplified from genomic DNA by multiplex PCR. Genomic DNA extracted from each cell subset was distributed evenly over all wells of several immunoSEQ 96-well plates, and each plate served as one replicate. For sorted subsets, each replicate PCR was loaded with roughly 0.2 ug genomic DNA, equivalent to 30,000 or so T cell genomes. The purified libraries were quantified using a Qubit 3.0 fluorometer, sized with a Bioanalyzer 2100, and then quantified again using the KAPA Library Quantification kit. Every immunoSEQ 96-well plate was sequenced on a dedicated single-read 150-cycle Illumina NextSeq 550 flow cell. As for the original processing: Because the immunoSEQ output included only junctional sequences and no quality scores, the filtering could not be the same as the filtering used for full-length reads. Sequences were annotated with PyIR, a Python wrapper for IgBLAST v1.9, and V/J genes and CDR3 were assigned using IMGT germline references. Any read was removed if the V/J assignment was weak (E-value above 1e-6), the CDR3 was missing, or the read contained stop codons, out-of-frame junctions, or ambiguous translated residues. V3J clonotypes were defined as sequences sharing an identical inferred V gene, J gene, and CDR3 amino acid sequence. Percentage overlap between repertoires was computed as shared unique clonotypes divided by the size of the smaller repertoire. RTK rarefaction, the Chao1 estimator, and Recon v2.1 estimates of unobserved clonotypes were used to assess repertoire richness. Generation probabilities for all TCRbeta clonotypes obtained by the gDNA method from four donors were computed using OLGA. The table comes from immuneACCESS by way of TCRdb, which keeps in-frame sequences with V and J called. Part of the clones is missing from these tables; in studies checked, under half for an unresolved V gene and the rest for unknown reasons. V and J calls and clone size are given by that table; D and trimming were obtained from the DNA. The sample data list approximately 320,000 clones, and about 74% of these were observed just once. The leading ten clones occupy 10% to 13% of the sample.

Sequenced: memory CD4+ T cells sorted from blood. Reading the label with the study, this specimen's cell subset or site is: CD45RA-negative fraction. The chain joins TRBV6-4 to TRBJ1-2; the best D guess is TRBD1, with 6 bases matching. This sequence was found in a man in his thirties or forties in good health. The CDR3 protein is CASRPGGQNYGYTF. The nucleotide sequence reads TGTGCCAGCAGACCCGGGGGCCAAAATTATGGCTACACCTTC.